The clone carrying this TCR beta chain was seen only a few times. Its antigen is not identified. A quantitative 5'-RACE method, one with molecular barcodes, was used to make TCR beta libraries. TCRdb called the 5' RACE reads again in MiXCR, with one record for every CDR3 protein. The sample lists about 400,000 distinct CDR3 sequences, about 20% seen once, with under 15% in the top ten. This specimen comes from a study of CD8 T cells in ankylosing spondylitis. The CDR3 has 14 amino acids. V gave up 3 bases and J gave up 5 bases; unmatched junction bases: 6. Germline CDR1 SNHLY, CDR2 FYNNEI. Whole-study results and caveats: It was reported that disease-linked clones were significantly enriched in matched ankylosing spondylitis synovial fluid. A CD8+ phenotype characterized the disease-linked clones, which were relatively rare in peripheral blood. In ankylosing spondylitis blood, a motif of about eight highly homologous TCR beta variants appeared characteristic.

This clonotype was obtained from a male donor with ankylosing spondylitis or in good health (not recorded which). Sequencing input: blood, either unsorted or a sorted T cell fraction (not recorded which). The chain is built from TRBV2 and TRBJ2-5; 7 bases agree with TRBD1. Here the CDR3 reads CASSDGTVRETQYF. CDR3 nucleotides: TGTGCCAGCAGTGATGGGACAGTCAGGGAGACCCAGTACTTC.